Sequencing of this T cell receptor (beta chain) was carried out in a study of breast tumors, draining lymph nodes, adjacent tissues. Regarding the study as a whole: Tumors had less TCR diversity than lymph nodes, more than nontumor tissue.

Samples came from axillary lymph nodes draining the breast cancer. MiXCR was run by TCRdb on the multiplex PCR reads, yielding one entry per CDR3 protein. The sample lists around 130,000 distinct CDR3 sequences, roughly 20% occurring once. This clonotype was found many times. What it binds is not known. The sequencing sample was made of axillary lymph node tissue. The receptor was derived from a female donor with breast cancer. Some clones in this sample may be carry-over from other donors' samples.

CDR3: CSARVTIRNGDEQFF. CDR3 DNA: TGCAGTGCTAGAGTCACCATCCGAAATGGCGATGAGCAGTTCTTC. The J gene is TRBJ2-1, the V gene TRBV20-1; D is unclear. Trimming stripped 1 base from V and 8 bases from J, with 18 bases between. The germline V gene has CDR1 DFQATT and CDR2 SNEGSKA (reference sequence). This CDR3 has 15 amino acids.